This T cell receptor beta chain is drawn from a study of cytomegalovirus exposure and HLA in healthy donors. The PCR contained 60 Vbeta and 13 Jbeta primers. Assay: immunoSEQ multiplex PCR; the TCRdb copy retains only in-frame clones and omits some. The sample has about 93,000 clones, just under 80% seen once; the top ten hold less than 3.5%. V shed 0 bases, J shed 7 bases, and the junction held 9 bases outside the gene matches. Germline-derived CDR1 and CDR2 are LNHNV and YYDKDF (reference sequence). The CDR3 totals 15 residues. This chain links TRBV15 with TRBJ2-7, with 7 bases matching TRBD1. Input material: PBMCs. This receptor was obtained from a woman aged 40 to 50 in good health and CMV-seronegative. The CDR3 region is CATSRDTGAGNEQYF. The CDR3 coding sequence is TGTGCCACCAGCAGAGATACAGGGGCAGGTAATGAGCAGTACTTC.